The 25 T cell receptor beta chains below come from one sample, sequenced in a study of T cells after yellow fever vaccination. MiXCR, run by TCRdb on the 5' RACE reads, gives a single entry per CDR3 protein. The sample has 95,000 to 150,000 distinct CDR3 sequences; nearly 7.5% are singletons. Here the sequenced sample was CD4+ T cells sorted from PBMCs, taken 10 to 11 days after the first yellow fever vaccination. Receptors originate from a man aged 18 to 30 who received the YFV17D yellow fever vaccine.

This clonotype showed up many times. This chain joins TRBV27 and TRBJ1-5; TRBD1 is a possible D gene (6 bases). V lost 5 bases to trimming and J lost 2 bases, with 22 bases between them. The length of the CDR3 is 18 residues. CDR1 MNHEY and CDR2 SMNVEV come from the germline V gene (reference sequence). CDR3 loop: CASSPAGAGFSRNQPQHF. CDR3 DNA sequence: TGTGCCAGCAGTCCCGCGGGGGCGGGGTTTTCGCGCAATCAGCCCCAGCATTTT.

CDR3 in DNA: TGCAGTGCTAGAGATTTCCAAGAGACCCAGTACTTC. Encoded protein: CSARDFQETQYF. The chain has TRBV20-1 and TRBJ2-5; D call uncertain. Germline CDR1 is DFQATT and CDR2 is SNEGSKA (reference sequence). This CDR3 spans 12 amino acids. V gave up 0 bases and J gave up 1 base, with 3 bases separating them.

This chain uses TRBV9 with TRBJ1-2; TRBD1 matches 7 bases. Germline V gene sequence: CDR1 SGDLS, CDR2 YYNGEE. With 4 bases clipped from V and 4 bases from J, the junction kept 13 bases outside the gene matches. The CDR3 has 16 amino acids. CDR3 sequence: CASSTRQGNILYGYTF. Here the CDR3 DNA reads TGTGCCAGCAGCACCCGACAGGGAAATATTCTCTATGGCTACACCTTC.

This clonotype has a count of ten or more. The chain couples TRBV6-6 to TRBJ1-5; TRBD1 might be the D (5 bases). This CDR3 has 12 amino acids. Trimming took 8 bases from V and 5 from J, leaving 10 bases between them. Per germline, CDR1 MNHNY and CDR2 SVGAGI (reference sequence). CDR3 amino acids: CASRDGYQPQHF. The CDR3 DNA follows: TGTGCCAGCCGGGACGGATATCAGCCCCAGCATTTT.

This clonotype was picked up many times. This rearrangement joins TRBV12-3 or TRBV12-4 to TRBJ1-2, with D uncertain. Trimming removed 6 bases at V and 6 bases at J, with 14 bases between. This CDR3 contains 13 residues. Written as DNA, the CDR3 is TGTGCCAGCAGCCACGACACTCTTGATGGCTACACCTTC. It translates to CASSHDTLDGYTF.

Worth noting for this clonotype: This may arise from a read error, as a much more abundant clone is one base away. This chain uses TRBV7-6 with TRBJ2-1; D call uncertain. V gave up 1 base and J gave up 3 bases, with 10 bases separating them. There are 15 residues in the CDR3. Germline assignment: CDR1 SGHVS and CDR2 FNYEAQ. CDR3 coding DNA: TGTGCCAGCAGCTTAGATTCTTTCATCTACAATGAGCAGTTCTTC. It specifies CASSLDSFIYNEQFF.

This clonotype was picked up many times. The chain joins TRBV5-5 to TRBJ1-2; no firm D call. The length of the CDR3 is 15 residues. V lost 0 bases and J lost 0, with 9 bases in between. The germline V gene has CDR1 SGHKS and CDR2 YYEKEE (reference sequence). As DNA, the CDR3 is TGTGCCAGCAGCTTGGTCGGGAAAGCTAACTATGGCTACACCTTC. Translating it yields CASSLVGKANYGYTF.

This clonotype was counted ten times or more. The chain joins TRBV7-9 to TRBJ2-3; D remains ambiguous. The CDR3 contains 15 residues. Trimming took off 5 bases at V and 1 base at J, with 13 bases between the two ends. From germline, CDR1 is SEHNR and CDR2 FQNEAQ (reference sequence). The CDR3 sequence is CASSPSRFRTDTQYF. CDR3 sequence (DNA): TGTGCCAGCAGCCCCTCGAGGTTTCGCACAGATACGCAGTATTTT.

The V and J genes are TRBV6-5 and TRBJ1-2, with D perhaps matching TRBD1 (5 bases). The CDR3 has 15 amino acids. The germline V and J ends were trimmed by 5 bases and 8 bases, with 21 bases remaining between them. Germline-derived CDR1 and CDR2 are MNHEY and SVGAGI. DNA of the CDR3: TGTGCCAGCAGTCCAAACCTGGGTCAGGGAAGCGGCTACACCTTC. This codes for CASSPNLGQGSGYTF.

This clonotype has a count of ten or more. The chain carries TRBV20-1 and TRBJ1-1; maybe TRBD1 (6 bases). This CDR3 is 11 amino acids long. Germline CDR1 and CDR2: DFQATT and SNEGSKA (reference sequence). CDR3 in DNA: TGCAGCGCAGGGAGACAGGCCGAAGCTTTCTTT. It codes for CSAGRQAEAFF.

Many counts were recorded for this clonotype. This sequence joins TRBV7-9 and TRBJ2-3; 11 nucleotides align to TRBD2. Trimming cost V 6 bases and J 5 bases; bases outside gene matches: 10. Per the germline V gene, CDR1 is SEHNR and CDR2 is FQNEAQ (reference sequence). There are 16 residues in the CDR3. In nucleotides, the CDR3 is TGTGCCAGCAGGGGAAAGGGACTAGCGGTGGGAGATACGCAGTATTTT. This sequence encodes CASRGKGLAVGDTQYF.

In its sample, this clonotype was seen many times. The rearrangement links TRBV3-1 to TRBJ1-2, with D unresolved. Germline assignment: CDR1 LGHDT and CDR2 YNNKEL (reference sequence). Trimming shortened V by 3 bases and J by 3 bases, and 5 bases separated the two germline ends. The CDR3 sequence is 12 residues long. The CDR3 region is CASSQGDYGYTF. In DNA form, the CDR3 reads TGTGCCAGCAGCCAGGGAGACTATGGCTACACCTTC.

Concerning this clonotype: This may come from a read error, since a much larger clone is one base off. The chain links TRBV29-1 to TRBJ1-1; D not resolved. Germline-derived CDR1 and CDR2 are SQVTM and ANQGSEA. The CDR3 contains 13 residues. Deletions cut 1 base from V and 6 bases from J, with 12 bases between. CDR3 in amino acids: CSVEGTAAAEAFF. The DNA for the CDR3 is TGCAGCGTTGAAGGGACGGCGGCGGCTGAAGCTTTCTTT.

The sample holds many counts of this clonotype. The chain has TRBV10-3 and TRBJ1-5; 10 bases agree with TRBD1. With 5 bases clipped from V and 5 bases from J, the junction kept 6 bases outside the gene matches. Per the germline V gene, CDR1 is ENHRY and CDR2 is SYGVKD. The CDR3 extends over 15 amino acids. CDR3 DNA: TGTGCCATCAGTTCTAGGACAGGGGGGGATCAGCCCCAGCATTTT. Its protein product is CAISSRTGGDQPQHF.

The table lists this clonotype with a few counts. The chain uses TRBV4-3 and TRBJ1-1; D is ambiguous. Trimming cost V 0 bases and J 0 bases, with 14 bases left between them. In germline, CDR1 is LGHNA, CDR2 YSLEER. The CDR3 extends over 17 amino acids. The CDR3 DNA follows: TGCGCCAGCAGCCAAGACAGATCAGAGCCCTTGAACACTGAAGCTTTCTTT. As protein: CASSQDRSEPLNTEAFF.

Many counts were recorded for this clonotype. The chain links TRBV6-2 or TRBV6-3 to TRBJ2-6; no clear D gene. Germline V gene data show CDR1 as MNHEY and CDR2 as SVGEGT. Trimming shortened V by 7 bases and J by 9 bases, and 7 bases separated the two germline ends. The CDR3 runs to 11 residues. The CDR3: CASTPDNVLTF. CDR3 coding DNA: TGTGCCAGCACTCCGGACAACGTCCTGACTTTC.

This clonotype qualifies as medium-sized. The rearrangement joins TRBV4-3 to TRBJ1-5; 7 bases align to TRBD1. This CDR3 spans 16 amino acids. The V segment lost 2 bases and the J segment 6 bases; nucleotides outside the gene matches: 10. Germline CDR1 reads LGHNA; CDR2 reads YSLEER. The CDR3: CASSQNGEGASQPQHF. CDR3 bases: TGCGCCAGCAGCCAAAATGGTGAGGGGGCGAGTCAGCCCCAGCATTTT.

Ten or more counts support this clonotype. V gene TRBV7-9 combines with J gene TRBJ2-1; tentative D call: TRBD2 (6 bases). The ends were cut back, 8 bases at V and 4 bases at J, with 12 bases in the middle. Per the germline V gene, CDR1 is SEHNR and CDR2 is FQNEAQ (reference sequence). This CDR3 region has 13 residues. CDR3: CASRRDIYNEQFF. CDR3 bases: TGTGCCAGCCGGAGGGATATTTACAATGAGCAGTTCTTC.

This clonotype was picked up many times. This sequence joins TRBV6-5 and TRBJ2-5; D uncertain. The V end lost 2 bases, the J end lost 2 bases, and 12 bases lay between the germline ends. The CDR3 loop spans 15 amino acids. The germline V gene encodes CDR1 MNHEY and CDR2 SVGAGI. The chain's CDR3 is CASSYVATPQETQYF. The CDR3, as DNA: TGTGCCAGCAGTTACGTGGCTACACCTCAAGAGACCCAGTACTTC.

In its sample, this clonotype was seen a few times. The chain couples TRBV11-3 to TRBJ1-1, with a possible D match to TRBD1 (6 bases). V was cut by 6 bases and J by 11 bases, with 16 bases left in between. Germline CDR1 and CDR2: SGHNT and YENEEA. This CDR3 region has 12 residues. CDR3 sequence: CASSRDIRRAFF. The DNA of the CDR3 is TGTGCCAGCAGTCGGGACATTAGGCGGGCTTTCTTT.

Turning to this clonotype: A read error is possible here, since a much larger clone lies one base away. The conserved phenylalanine or tryptophan is not found at the CDR3 terminus, so this likely reflects a read error. The rearrangement joins TRBV6-4 to TRBJ2-5; D is perhaps TRBD1 or TRBD2 (6 bases each). Trimming removed 0 bases at V and 5 bases at J, with 13 bases between. This CDR3 is built from 15 residues. Germline loops: CDR1 MRHNA, CDR2 SNTAGT. CDR3 coding DNA: TGTGCCAGCAGTGACTCGGGGGGCTGCGGTGAGACCCAGTACCTC. It codes for CASSDSGGCGETQYL.

This clonotype was observed many times. The rearrangement joins TRBV5-4 to TRBJ2-3, with D perhaps TRBD2 (5 bases). CDR1 is SGHNT, CDR2 YYREEE, per germline (reference sequence). The CDR3 length is 13 residues. V was clipped by 2 bases and J by 5 bases, with 9 bases between them. The DNA of the CDR3 is TGTGCCAGCAGCTTATCGGGAAGAGATACGCAGTATTTT. Its translation is CASSLSGRDTQYF.

CDR3 nucleotides: TGTGCCAGCTCACCACAGGCGACGGCGGGGACCCAGTACTTC. Protein product: CASSPQATAGTQYF. The chain recombines TRBV18 with TRBJ2-5; perhaps TRBD2 as D (5 bases). Between the trimmed V and J ends, which lost 1 base and 7 bases, there was a span of 13 bases. CDR1 is KGHSH and CDR2 is LQKENI in the germline V gene. The CDR3 length is 14 residues.

The V and J genes are TRBV5-5 and TRBJ2-1; D gene uncertain. Germline CDR1 reads SGHKS; CDR2 reads YYEKEE (reference sequence). This CDR3 region has 13 residues. V lost 4 bases to trimming and J lost 6 bases, with 11 bases between them. CDR3 in amino acids: CASSPGHRNEQFF. As DNA, the CDR3 is TGTGCCAGCAGCCCCGGGCACCGCAATGAGCAGTTCTTC.

This clonotype has at least ten counts. The chain combines TRBV7-2 with TRBJ1-3; TRBD1 agrees at 10 bases. The germline CDR1 and CDR2 sequences are SGHTA and FQGNSA. The CDR3 is 17 amino acids. The ends lost 5 bases at V and 0 bases at J; junction bases unmatched: 7. The CDR3 coding sequence is TGTGCCAGCAGCGCCGGGACAGGGGCCTTCTCTGGAAACACCATATATTTT. Protein sequence: CASSAGTGAFSGNTIYF.